This TCR beta chain is drawn from a study of CD8 T cells in Susac syndrome. After extraction with the RNeasy kit, about 0.45 to 1 ug of the RNA was reverse transcribed using random hexamers. The amplification used immunoSEQ multiplex PCR on TCR beta CDR3; it spanned 54 Vbeta and 13 Jbeta. Via MiXCR, TCRdb re-called the immunoSEQ multiplex PCR reads, giving one row per CDR3 protein. This sample carries roughly 110,000 distinct CDR3 sequences, 85% to 95% of them seen once, and the ten largest clones take about 0.11%. Germline V gives CDR1 GTSNPN, CDR2 SVGIG (reference sequence). V gave up 5 bases and J gave up 4 bases; unmatched junction bases: 4. This CDR3 has 13 residues. From blood CD8+ and CD4+ T cells, the TCR beta chain was sequenced. Both CD4+ and CD8+ T cells were negatively isolated, and TEMRA cells underwent FACS enrichment.

The V and J genes are TRBV30 and TRBJ2-7; 11 nucleotides match TRBD2. Specimen: CD8+ T cells from PBMCs. This sequence was found in a human donor in good health. CDR3: CAWRVAGGYEQYF. The CDR3 DNA reads TGTGCCTGGCGAGTAGCGGGAGGGTACGAGCAGTACTTC.